The rows below give T cell receptor beta chains drawn from one sample of a study of blood T cell repertoires in COVID-19. Assay: immunoSEQ multiplex PCR; the TCRdb copy retains only in-frame clones and omits some. This table has just under 350,000 clones, around 83% appearing once. The sample was peripheral blood. The receptors originated from a man aged 30 to 45 with active or convalescent COVID-19. The CDR3 runs from the conserved cysteine through the conserved F or W. D genes are given only for firm matches. Where a row states a size, it is once, few, many or the class of an expanded clone; other rows omit it.

D gene,clone size,V gene,J gene,CDR3 length,CDR3 protein,CDR3 DNA
TRBD2,.,TRBV28,TRBJ2-1,15,CASSFVAGAYNEQFF,TGTGCCAGCAGTTTCGTAGCGGGTGCCTACAATGAGCAGTTCTTC
TRBD2,.,TRBV5-1,TRBJ2-3,15,CASSWGGVGTDTQYF,TGCGCCAGCAGCTGGGGAGGGGTGGGCACAGATACGCAGTATTTT
TRBD1,.,TRBV5-1,TRBJ2-7,14,CASSLETGAYEQYF,TGCGCCAGCAGCTTGGAGACAGGGGCCTACGAGCAGTACTTC
TRBD1,.,TRBV3-1/TRBV3-2,TRBJ1-3,18,CASSQGDRLFNSGNTIYF,TGTGCCAGCAGCCAAGGGGACAGGCTATTTAACTCTGGAAACACCATATATTTT
TRBD2,few,TRBV7-3,TRBJ2-2,16,CASSLDSGSLGGELFF,TGTGCCAGCAGCTTAGATAGCGGGAGTTTAGGCGGGGAGCTGTTTTTT
TRBD1,.,TRBV5-1,TRBJ2-7,15,CASSLGTGRTYEQYF,TGCGCCAGCAGCTTGGGGACAGGACGGACCTACGAGCAGTACTTC
.,.,TRBV6-2/TRBV6-3,TRBJ2-2,16,CASSLQRVGQTGELFF,TGTGCCAGCAGTTTACAGCGGGTGGGCCAAACCGGGGAGCTGTTTTTT
TRBD2,.,TRBV15,TRBJ2-3,18,CATSRVGIAGGLPDTQYF,TGTGCCACCAGCAGAGTTGGGATAGCGGGAGGTTTACCAGATACGCAGTATTTT
.,few,TRBV24-1,TRBJ2-1,13,CATSDPGDNEQFF,TGTGCCACCAGTGACCCTGGAGACAATGAGCAGTTCTTC
.,once,TRBV18,TRBJ2-5,14,CASSPQTDQETQYF,TGTGCCAGCTCACCCCAGACAGACCAAGAGACCCAGTACTTC
.,.,TRBV18,TRBJ2-2,15,CATTPSTLNTGELFF,TGTGCCACCACCCCTAGCACCTTGAACACCGGGGAGCTGTTTTTT
.,.,TRBV7-9,TRBJ1-2,11,CASSSGYGYTF,TGTGCCAGCAGCTCGGGGTATGGCTACACCTTC
TRBD1,.,TRBV4-1,TRBJ2-2,15,CASSQADREAGELFF,TGCGCCAGCAGCCAAGCGGACAGGGAGGCCGGGGAGCTGTTTTTT
.,.,TRBV4-2,TRBJ1-1,13,CASSQKAAEQAFF,TGTGCCAGCAGCCAGAAGGCGGCAGAACAAGCTTTCTTT
.,.,TRBV7-2,TRBJ2-7,15,CASSLGGRPFYEQYF,TGTGCCAGCAGCTTAGGTGGGAGACCTTTCTACGAGCAGTACTTC
.,.,TRBV4-1,TRBJ2-1,17,CASSQGPGPGEYNEQFF,TGCGCCAGCAGCCAAGGCCCCGGGCCAGGGGAGTACAATGAGCAGTTCTTC
.,.,TRBV7-8,TRBJ1-3,15,CASSPARVLGNTIYF,TGTGCCAGCAGCCCTGCCCGGGTGCTTGGAAACACCATATATTTT
.,.,TRBV4-3,TRBJ1-3,16,CASSQAPAGSGNTIYF,TGCGCCAGCAGCCAAGCCCCGGCGGGCTCTGGAAACACCATATATTTT
.,.,TRBV11-3,TRBJ2-7,13,CASSFGAHTGQYF,TGTGCCAGCAGCTTCGGAGCTCATACGGGGCAGTACTTC
.,.,TRBV19,TRBJ1-3,16,CASSISRGSSGNTIYF,TGTGCCAGTAGTATTTCGCGGGGCAGCTCTGGAAACACCATATATTTT
.,.,TRBV7-6,TRBJ1-5,13,CASSSSEDQPQHF,TGTGCCAGCAGCTCGTCGGAGGATCAGCCCCAGCATTTT
.,once,TRBV5-4,TRBJ1-4,14,CASSFWGGNEKLFF,TGTGCCAGCAGCTTTTGGGGGGGGAATGAAAAACTGTTTTTT
.,once,TRBV28,TRBJ2-7,14,CASSRGKGGYEQYF,TGTGCCAGCAGTAGGGGAAAAGGCGGCTACGAGCAGTACTTC
.,.,TRBV6-5,TRBJ1-5,11,CASGLNQPQHF,TGTGCCAGCGGACTTAATCAGCCCCAGCATTTT
TRBD1,.,TRBV28,TRBJ1-4,15,CASSSSGTGDVRLFF,TGTGCCAGCAGTTCCTCCGGGACAGGGGACGTTCGACTGTTTTTT
.,.,TRBV9,TRBJ2-2,16,CASSVEGGGNTGELFF,TGTGCCAGCAGCGTAGAGGGAGGGGGGAACACCGGGGAGCTGTTTTTT
.,.,TRBV29-1,TRBJ2-3,15,CSVETRGFGTDTQYF,TGCAGCGTTGAAACAAGAGGGTTTGGCACAGATACGCAGTATTTT
.,.,TRBV29-1,TRBJ2-7,14,CSSSWRGESHEQYF,TGCAGCAGCTCCTGGCGGGGAGAGTCCCACGAGCAGTACTTC
.,.,TRBV5-1,TRBJ2-3,15,CASSLAVGTTDTQYF,TGCGCCAGCAGCTTGGCGGTCGGTACCACAGATACGCAGTATTTT
TRBD1,.,TRBV7-9,TRBJ2-1,14,CATDGRDRVGEQFF,TGTGCCACCGATGGGAGGGACAGGGTGGGAGAGCAGTTCTTC
TRBD1,once,TRBV19,TRBJ1-2,13,CASSIRQGEGYTF,TGTGCCAGTAGTATACGACAGGGTGAGGGCTACACCTTC
TRBD1,.,TRBV18,TRBJ2-4,15,CASSLFRDSKNIQYF,TGTGCCAGCTCACTATTCCGGGACAGCAAAAACATTCAGTACTTC
.,.,TRBV7-2,TRBJ2-1,14,CASSASGSYNEQFF,TGTGCCAGCAGCGCTTCGGGGTCCTACAATGAGCAGTTCTTC
TRBD2,.,TRBV19,TRBJ2-1,14,CASSTGLGYLEQFF,TGTGCCAGTAGTACGGGACTAGGATATCTTGAGCAGTTCTTC
TRBD1,.,TRBV28,TRBJ2-7,14,CASSLTGISYEQYF,TGTGCCAGCAGTTTGACAGGGATCTCCTACGAGCAGTACTTC
TRBD1,.,TRBV7-8,TRBJ2-2,16,CASSMRGPTNTGELFF,TGTGCCAGCAGCATGAGGGGGCCCACGAACACCGGGGAGCTGTTTTTT
TRBD1,.,TRBV10-3,TRBJ2-4,12,CAISGTENIQYF,TGTGCCATCAGCGGGACAGAAAACATTCAGTACTTC
.,.,TRBV6-6,TRBJ1-1,15,CASSYSRTLDTEAFF,TGTGCCAGCAGTTACTCGCGAACCCTGGACACTGAAGCTTTCTTT
TRBD2,.,TRBV6-6,TRBJ2-1,15,CASSYGREAHNEQFF,TGTGCCAGCAGTTACGGGCGGGAGGCTCACAATGAGCAGTTCTTC
TRBD2,.,TRBV5-4,TRBJ2-7,14,CASSARAGGDEQYF,TGTGCCAGCAGCGCCCGAGCGGGAGGCGACGAGCAGTACTTC
TRBD1,.,TRBV15,TRBJ1-4,16,CATSRGTGGSNEKLFF,TGTGCCACCAGCAGAGGGACAGGGGGTTCTAATGAAAAACTGTTTTTT
.,.,TRBV6-5,TRBJ2-1,14,CAAKGGDAYNEQFF,TGTGCCGCTAAGGGGGGGGATGCCTACAATGAGCAGTTCTTC
TRBD2,.,TRBV18,TRBJ2-2,17,CASSPNPGGDNTGELFF,TGTGCCAGCTCACCGAACCCGGGGGGGGACAACACCGGGGAGCTGTTTTTT
.,many,TRBV7-2,TRBJ2-3,14,CASSMSPSTDTQYF,TGTGCCAGCAGCATGTCTCCTAGCACAGATACGCAGTATTTT
.,.,TRBV27,TRBJ1-2,17,CASSFAGQKTPNYGYTF,TGTGCCAGCAGTTTTGCAGGACAGAAGACGCCAAACTATGGCTACACCTTC
TRBD1,.,TRBV6-1,TRBJ1-2,14,CASSEAQGDYGYTF,TGTGCCAGCAGTGAAGCCCAGGGGGACTATGGCTACACCTTC
.,.,TRBV9,TRBJ2-7,13,CASSVAVGNEQYF,TGTGCCAGCAGCGTAGCCGTGGGCAACGAGCAGTACTTC
TRBD1,.,TRBV27,TRBJ1-5,14,CASSPRTGTRPQHF,TGTGCCAGCAGTCCCCGGACAGGGACCCGGCCCCAGCATTTT
.,once,TRBV28,TRBJ2-3,13,CASSLMTEDTQYF,TGTGCCAGCAGTCTGATGACTGAAGATACGCAGTATTTT
.,.,TRBV21-1,TRBJ2-1,13,CASSKEGGNEQFF,TGTGCCAGCAGCAAAGAGGGGGGGAATGAGCAGTTCTTC
.,.,TRBV5-1,TRBJ1-4,14,CASSLAGMDEKLFF,TGCGCCAGCAGCTTGGCAGGGATGGATGAAAAACTGTTTTTT
.,.,TRBV27,TRBJ1-5,13,CASSFRGNQPQHF,TGTGCCAGCAGTTTTCGGGGCAATCAGCCCCAGCATTTT
.,.,TRBV14,TRBJ1-4,13,CASTNWTDQKLFF,TGTGCCAGCACCAATTGGACAGACCAAAAACTGTTTTTT
.,.,TRBV18,TRBJ1-5,13,CASSPFENQPQHF,TGTGCCAGCTCACCCTTCGAGAATCAGCCCCAGCATTTT
TRBD1,.,TRBV5-1,TRBJ2-7,14,CASSWTGGVYEQYF,TGCGCCAGCAGCTGGACAGGGGGCGTTTACGAGCAGTACTTC